Below are 23 T cell receptor beta chains sequenced from a single sample in a study of T cell changes during pregnancy in multiple sclerosis. Clones were read by immunoSEQ multiplex PCR, and TCRdb kept only the in-frame ones, dropping some. The sample holds tens of thousands of clones, over 75% seen once. Source: CD8+ T cells from peripheral blood mononuclear cells, taken in the first trimester of pregnancy. These TCRs come from a female donor with multiple sclerosis, enrolled in a pregnancy study.

This chain uses TRBV7-2 with TRBJ2-2, with 7 bases lining up with TRBD1. In germline, CDR1 is SGHTA, CDR2 FQGNSA. This CDR3 region has 15 residues. V trimming: 5 bases; J trimming: 3 bases; junction bases outside the gene matches: 6. CDR3 loop: CASSPRTGHTGELFF. Here the CDR3 DNA reads TGTGCCAGCAGCCCCCGGACAGGACACACCGGGGAGCTGTTTTTT.

This clone has a handful of counts. CDR3: CASSLPGSNYGYTF. CDR3 bases: TGTGCCAGCAGTCTACCGGGATCTAACTATGGCTACACCTTC. The rearrangement joins TRBV28 to TRBJ1-2; D is unresolved. The V gene lost 5 bases and the J gene lost 0 bases, with 10 bases spanning the gap. Germline lookup yields CDR1 MDHEN and CDR2 SYDVKM. The CDR3 extends over 14 amino acids.

The chain couples TRBV2 to TRBJ2-7; 8 bases match TRBD1. Germline V gene data show CDR1 as SNHLY and CDR2 as FYNNEI. CDR3 length equals 14 residues. The J segment lost 5 bases and the V segment lost 0 bases, leaving 3 bases of the junction unmatched. CDR3 DNA sequence: TGTGCCAGCAGTGAAGCCTGGACAGGGAACGAGCAGTACTTC. This gives the protein CASSEAWTGNEQYF.

This chain uses TRBV13 with TRBJ2-7; the D gene is possibly TRBD1 (5 bases). This CDR3 comprises 12 residues. CDR1 is PRHDT and CDR2 is FYEKMQ in the germline V gene (reference sequence). V was cut by 5 bases and J by 4 bases, with 9 bases left in between. In DNA, the CDR3 is TGTGCCAGCAGCCAGGGCCCTTACGAGCAGTACTTC. Translation: CASSQGPYEQYF.

The chain is built from TRBV6-5 and TRBJ2-1, with no clear D. CDR1 MNHEY and CDR2 SVGAGI come from the germline V gene. Trimming removed 2 bases at V and 8 bases at J, with 10 bases between. The CDR3 has 13 residues. CDR3 loop: CASSYMAGHEQFF. In DNA form, the CDR3 reads TGTGCCAGCAGTTACATGGCTGGGCATGAGCAGTTCTTC.

The rearrangement links TRBV4-1 to TRBJ2-7; 8 bases line up with TRBD1. CDR3 length equals 15 residues. V shed 0 bases and J 2 bases; nucleotides not matched to a gene: 3. Germline values: CDR1 MGHRA, CDR2 YSYEKL. CDR3 sequence: CASSQDQGATYEQYF. The CDR3, as DNA: TGCGCCAGCAGCCAAGATCAGGGGGCGACCTACGAGCAGTACTTC.

The chain joins TRBV4-2 to TRBJ1-1, with 7 bases that match TRBD1. This CDR3 spans 13 amino acids. Germline-derived CDR1 and CDR2 are LGHNA and YNFKEQ. Trimming removed 0 bases from V and 7 bases from J; junction bases left unmatched: 2. For the CDR3, the DNA is TGTGCCAGCAGCCAAGAGGGACAGATTGAAGCTTTCTTT. Encoded protein: CASSQEGQIEAFF.

V and J are TRBV29-1 and TRBJ1-2; no reliable D call. With 2 bases removed from V and 5 bases from J, the gap between germline ends came to 6 bases. The CDR3 has 11 amino acids. Germline V CDR1 and CDR2: SQVTM, ANQGSEA. The CDR3 DNA reads TGCAGCGTTGAAACTAGATATGGCTACACCTTC. This encodes CSVETRYGYTF.

The genes are TRBV7-8 and TRBJ2-2; TRBD2 is a possible D gene (6 bases). Germline-derived CDR1 and CDR2 are SGHVS and FQNEAQ. The CDR3 is 13 amino acids. The V and J ends lost 7 bases and 5 bases respectively, with 11 bases between them. In DNA form, the CDR3 reads TGTGCCAGCACCGCGGGATTTACCGGGGAGCTGTTTTTT. Protein product: CASTAGFTGELFF.

The V gene is TRBV9, the J gene TRBJ2-3; no reliable D call. This CDR3 region has 12 residues. V dropped 3 bases and J dropped 4 bases, with 6 bases sitting between them. Germline loops: CDR1 SGDLS, CDR2 YYNGEE. As DNA, the CDR3 is TGTGCCAGCAGCGCCCTAGCAGATACGCAGTATTTT. Translation: CASSALADTQYF.

The DNA of the CDR3 is TGTGCCAGCAGCTTGGAGGGGGCAGGCGGGGAGCTGTTTTTT. Encoded protein: CASSLEGAGGELFF. The chain recombines TRBV5-4 with TRBJ2-2; TRBD1 aligns across 7 bases. This CDR3 contains 14 residues. With 0 bases clipped from V and 7 bases from J, the junction kept 3 bases outside the gene matches. Germline-derived CDR1 and CDR2 are SGHNT and YYREEE (reference sequence).

This chain connects TRBV7-9 to TRBJ2-7; no clear D. CDR3 length: 14 residues. The V end lost 5 bases, the J end lost 0 bases, and 11 bases lay between the germline ends. Per germline, CDR1 SEHNR and CDR2 FQNEAQ (reference sequence). In DNA form, the CDR3 reads TGTGCCAGCAGCCCAGAGGAGCACTCCTACGAGCAGTACTTC. Protein product: CASSPEEHSYEQYF. Full variable domain (missing parts from reference TRBV7-9 and TRBJ2-7): DTGVSQNPRHKITKRGQNVTFRCDPISEHNRLYWYRQTLGQGPEFLTYFQNEAQLEKSRLLSDRFSAERPKGSFSTLEIQRTEQGDSAMYLCASSPEEHSYEQYFGPGTRLTVT.

The chain uses TRBV15 and TRBJ2-7; no firm D call. Germline loops: CDR1 LNHNV, CDR2 YYDKDF (reference sequence). Trimming shortened V by 0 bases and J by 3 bases, and 3 bases separated the two germline ends. This CDR3 has 12 amino acids. CDR3: CATSRDYYEQYF. The CDR3 bases are TGTGCCACCAGCAGAGATTACTACGAGCAGTACTTC.

The rearrangement joins TRBV5-4 to TRBJ2-3; 7 bases are shared with TRBD2. The CDR3 has 17 amino acids. Germline V lookup: CDR1 SGHNT, CDR2 YYREEE (reference sequence). V trimming: 0 bases; J trimming: 2 bases; junction bases outside the gene matches: 9. The CDR3 DNA follows: TGTGCCAGCAGCTTGGCGCGGGCTAGCGGTCTCACAGATACGCAGTATTTT. As protein: CASSLARASGLTDTQYF.

V gene TRBV27 combines with J gene TRBJ2-2; 10 nucleotides align to TRBD1. CDR3 size: 14 residues. CDR1 is MNHEY and CDR2 is SMNVEV in the germline V gene (reference sequence). The ends lost 4 bases at V and 6 bases at J; junction bases unmatched: 2. CDR3 bases: TGTGCCAGCAGTTGGGACAGGGGTCCCGGGGAGCTGTTTTTT. It specifies CASSWDRGPGELFF.

The sample holds one count of this clone. The genes are TRBV4-1 and TRBJ2-7; D possibly corresponds to TRBD2 (5 bases). The CDR3 extends over 13 amino acids. The V end was cut by 3 bases, the J end by 1 base, with 7 bases between. Germline lookup yields CDR1 MGHRA and CDR2 YSYEKL. The CDR3 DNA reads TGCGCCAGCAGCCATAGCGTGTCCTACGAGCAGTACTTC. Protein product: CASSHSVSYEQYF.

The chain joins TRBV28 to TRBJ1-4; D perhaps matches TRBD1 (6 bases). Trimming took off 2 bases at V and 7 bases at J, with 20 bases between the two ends. CDR1 MDHEN and CDR2 SYDVKM come from the germline V gene. The length of the CDR3 is 17 residues. CDR3 in DNA: TGTGCCAGCAGTTTAGATCCAGGGGACCCTACTTCTGAAAAACTGTTTTTT. Translated, it gives CASSLDPGDPTSEKLFF.

The genes are TRBV18 and TRBJ2-5, with TRBD1 matching 8 bases. The J segment lost 4 bases and the V segment lost 3 bases, leaving 4 bases of the junction unmatched. Germline CDR1 and CDR2: KGHSH and LQKENI. CDR3 size: 14 residues. CDR3 sequence: CASSPGQGGETQYF. The CDR3 bases are TGTGCCAGCTCACCCGGACAGGGTGGAGAGACCCAGTACTTC.

This clone came up a few times. The chain links TRBV5-4 to TRBJ2-3, with 7 positions matching TRBD2. In germline, CDR1 is SGHNT, CDR2 YYREEE (reference sequence). The CDR3 is 14 amino acids. V lost 4 bases and J lost 3; bases outside the gene matches: 5. The CDR3 region is CASSRWGGTDTQYF. The CDR3 region has the DNA TGTGCCAGCAGCAGGTGGGGGGGAACAGATACGCAGTATTTT.

This chain links TRBV27 with TRBJ2-1; 14 bases match TRBD2. The germline gives CDR1 MNHEY, CDR2 SMNVEV (reference sequence). This CDR3 region has 17 residues. Germline trimming cut 5 bases from V and 0 bases from J; bases unmatched to any gene: 3. This CDR3 is CASSPGTSGSSYNEQFF. The CDR3 DNA reads TGTGCCAGCAGTCCAGGGACTAGCGGGAGCTCCTACAATGAGCAGTTCTTC.

J is TRBJ1-2 and V is TRBV5-5; TRBD1 matches at 7 bases. The CDR3 runs to 14 residues. Per the germline V gene, CDR1 is SGHKS and CDR2 is YYEKEE (reference sequence). The V segment lost 4 bases and the J segment 1 base; nucleotides outside the gene matches: 4. The CDR3 protein is CASSGGQSNYGYTF. The DNA of the CDR3 is TGTGCCAGCAGCGGGGGACAGAGTAACTATGGCTACACCTTC.

The V and J genes are TRBV7-2 and TRBJ2-5, with D possibly matching TRBD1 (6 bases). The CDR3 has 16 amino acids. The V end was cut by 3 bases, the J end by 1 base, with 15 bases between. CDR1 SGHTA and CDR2 FQGNSA come from the germline V gene. The CDR3 bases are TGTGCCAGCAGCTTGCATGTGGGGACACCCCAAGAGACCCAGTACTTC. This encodes CASSLHVGTPQETQYF.

This rearrangement joins TRBV27 to TRBJ2-3; a possible D gene is TRBD1 (6 bases). This CDR3 has 14 residues. Trimming cost V 1 base and J 3 bases, with 8 bases left between them. Germline CDR1 is MNHEY and CDR2 is SMNVEV (reference sequence). This CDR3 reads CASSLYRETDTQYF. Written as DNA, the CDR3 is TGTGCCAGCAGTTTATACAGGGAGACAGATACGCAGTATTTT.